Shown below are 5 T cell receptor beta chains from a single sample sequenced in a study of blood T cell repertoires in COVID-19. Clones were sequenced by immunoSEQ multiplex PCR, and TCRdb holds only the in-frame ones, with some missing. The data contain some 350,000 clones, approximately 87% of them singletons. The source material was peripheral blood. These receptors were obtained from a woman aged 50 to 60 with COVID-19, enrolled during active disease.

The count of this clone is one. The genes are TRBV15 and TRBJ2-5, with 14 positions matching TRBD2. The trim removed 3 bases at V and 5 bases at J, leaving 5 bases unmatched. CDR1 and CDR2 from the germline V gene are LNHNV and YYDKDF (reference sequence). CDR3 length: 16 amino acids. CDR3 region: CATSSLGTSGSETQYF. The CDR3 DNA is TGTGCCACCAGCAGCCTTGGGACTAGCGGGAGTGAGACCCAGTACTTC. The entire variable domain, with the rest obtained from reference TRBV15 and TRBJ2-5, is as follows: DAMVIQNPRYQVTQFGKPVTLSCSQTLNHNVMYWYQQKSSQAPKLLFHYYDKDFNNEADTPDNFQSRRPNTSFCFLDIRSPGLGDTAMYLCATSSLGTSGSETQYFGPGTRLLVL.

The gene calls are TRBV3-1 (or the pseudogene TRBV3-2) and TRBJ1-2, with D maybe TRBD1 (6 bases). The V end lost 2 bases, the J end lost 5 bases, and 12 bases lay between the germline ends. The CDR3 contains 14 residues. Per the germline V gene, CDR1 is LGHDT and CDR2 is YNNKEL (reference sequence). The CDR3 spells CASSQTDSVYGYTF. DNA for the CDR3: TGTGCCAGCAGCCAAACGGACAGCGTTTATGGCTACACCTTC.

The chain recombines TRBV5-4 with TRBJ2-7, with D perhaps TRBD2 (7 bases). The CDR3 extends over 13 amino acids. Trimming left V 2 bases short and J 5 bases short, with 11 bases between. The germline CDR1 and CDR2 sequences are SGHNT and YYREEE (reference sequence). CDR3 DNA: TGTGCCAGCAGCTTAGCGGGGACAAACGAGCAGTACTTC. Its protein is CASSLAGTNEQYF.

V usage is TRBV11-3 and J usage is TRBJ2-3, with D perhaps matching TRBD2 (7 bases). V lost 5 bases and J lost 7, with 16 bases in between. This CDR3 has 14 amino acids. CDR1 SGHNT and CDR2 YENEEA come from the germline V gene. The CDR3 here is CASSPGEGLNTQYF. The CDR3 nucleotides are TGTGCCAGCAGCCCAGGGGAGGGACTGAATACGCAGTATTTT.

The rearrangement joins TRBV4-1 to TRBJ2-1, with 13 positions matching TRBD2. Germline CDR1 MGHRA, CDR2 YSYEKL. This CDR3 has 16 amino acids. Trimming removed 1 base from V and 10 bases from J; junction bases left unmatched: 7. The CDR3 DNA reads TGCGCCAGCAGCCAAGTCGGACTAGCGGGAGTAGGGGAGCAGTTCTTC. Translating it yields CASSQVGLAGVGEQFF.